This TCR beta chain is drawn from a study of blood T cell repertoires in COVID-19. For the study at large: The study drew acute and convalescent COVID-19 samples from the United States, Italy and Spain. Sources were T cells, B-cell-depleted T cells, or PBMCs; the material itself was cDNA or gDNA.

In the authors' workflow: Amplification from reference gene primers served as the basis for estimated nucleated cell counts. Measured with immunoSEQ multiplex PCR; TCRdb has only the in-frame clones, and not every one. D and trimming come from the DNA, and the V and J calls and clone size come from that table. The sample has around 250,000 clones, roughly 83% seen once. The CDR3 contains 12 residues. Between the trimmed V and J ends, which lost 6 bases and 5 bases, there was a span of 8 bases. CDR1 MDHEN and CDR2 SYDVKM come from the germline V gene. What was sequenced was PBMCs or T cells enriched from blood (not recorded which). This receptor was identified in a woman between 45 and 65 years old who had recovered from COVID-19. The chain is built from TRBV28 and TRBJ1-3; unclear D gene. The CDR3 coding sequence is TGTGCCAGCAGGAAACAGCGAAACACCATATATTTT. Translated, it gives CASRKQRNTIYF.